This T cell receptor (beta chain) appears in the sequencing data of a study of OX40 agonist ivuxolimab in advanced cancers. Across the study: The dose-escalation cohort was about 87% male, with a mean age of about 58 years, ranging about 20 to 85. Two cutaneous melanoma patients and one hepatocellular carcinoma patient, three in all, had partial responses. Regarding the study as a whole: On average, a greater number of expanded clones characterised CD8+ T cells relative to CD4+.

The CDR3 covers 15 residues. Trimming cost V 4 bases and J 0 bases, with 13 bases left between them. Germline assignment: CDR1 LGHNA and CDR2 YSLEER. Concerning this clone itself: The antigen is not known.

The protocol was immunoSEQ multiplex PCR, while the TCRdb copy is restricted to in-frame clones and leaves out a portion. Among tens of thousands of clones, 75% to 95% were seen once, and the ten largest hold about 14%. Autoimmune disease history or systemic immunosuppression meant exclusion. The rearrangement uses TRBV4-3 and TRBJ2-7, with no clear D. Sequences were derived from CD4+ or CD8+ T cells sorted from blood, sampled in a trial of the OX40 agonist ivuxolimab. The receptor's source is an adult with an advanced solid tumor such as melanoma, head and neck, liver or kidney cancer. The CDR3 spells CASSPRAGSSYEQYF. CDR3 coding DNA: TGCGCCAGCAGCCCCAGAGCAGGTAGCTCCTACGAGCAGTACTTC.